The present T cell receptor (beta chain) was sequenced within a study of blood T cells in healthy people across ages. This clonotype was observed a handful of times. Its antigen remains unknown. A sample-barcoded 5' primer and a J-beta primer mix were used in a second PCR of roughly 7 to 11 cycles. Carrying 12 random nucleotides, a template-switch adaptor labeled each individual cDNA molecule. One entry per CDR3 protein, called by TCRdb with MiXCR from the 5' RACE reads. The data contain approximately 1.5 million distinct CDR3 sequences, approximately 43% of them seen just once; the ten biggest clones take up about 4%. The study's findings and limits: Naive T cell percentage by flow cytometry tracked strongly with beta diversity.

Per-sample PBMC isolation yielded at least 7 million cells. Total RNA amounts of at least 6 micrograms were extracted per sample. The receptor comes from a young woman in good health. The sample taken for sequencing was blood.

CDR3 sequence (DNA): TGTGCCAGCAGTGATCCCCTAGCGGGAGACCAAGAGACCCAGTACTTC. Translating it yields CASSDPLAGDQETQYF. V gene TRBV2 combines with J gene TRBJ2-5; 10 bases map to TRBD2. Germline trimming cut 3 bases from V and 0 bases from J; bases unmatched to any gene: 4. The germline CDR1 and CDR2 sequences are SNHLY and FYNNEI. There are 16 residues in the CDR3.